These T cell receptor beta chains were read from a single sample in a study of shared clonotypes between healthy human individuals. TCRdb keeps only in-frame clones here, not all; method: immunoSEQ multiplex PCR. The sample has roughly 1,500,000 clones, 98% seen once. The specimen was naive CD4+ T cells sorted from blood. These receptors were obtained from a man aged 30 to 39 in good health. CDR3s include the opening cysteine and the closing phenylalanine or tryptophan. A D gene is named only where the DNA matches it firmly. Expanded clones get a size class; other rows say once, few or many, or leave the size out.

>TRBJ1-4|TRBV7-8|-|-
TGTGCCAGCAGCCTGGACCGGTTAGCTACTAATGAAAAACTGTTTTTT
CASSLDRLATNEKLFF
>TRBJ1-4|TRBV7-2|-|-
TGTGCCAGCAGCTCCCCCCGGCCCCAAGGGGAAAAACTGTTTTTT
CASSSPRPQGEKLFF
>TRBJ2-3|TRBV7-2|once|-
TGTGCCAGCAGCGTGAGCGCGGATACGCAGTATTTT
CASSVSADTQYF
>TRBJ2-2|TRBV5-4|once|-
TGTGCCAGCAGCTTGGCGGCTTCCGGGGAGCTGTTTTTT
CASSLAASGELFF
>TRBJ2-7|TRBV19|-|-
TGTGCCAGTAGTATGGAACACGGATACTACGAGCAGTACTTC
CASSMEHGYYEQYF
>TRBJ1-1|TRBV29-1|once|-
TGCAGCGTTGGCGGTGGATGGGGGATATCCACTGAAGCTTTCTTT
CSVGGGWGISTEAFF
>TRBJ2-2|TRBV28|-|TRBD2
TGTGCCAGCAAATTAGCGGGAGTCGTGAACACCGGGGAGCTGTTTTTT
CASKLAGVVNTGELFF
>TRBJ1-5|TRBV5-1|-|-
TGCGCCAGCAGCTTGGACGCAGGGAATCAGCCCCAGCATTTT
CASSLDAGNQPQHF
>TRBJ1-1|TRBV6-5|-|TRBD1
TGTGCCAGCAGACTAATGGACAGGGACACTGAAGCTTTCTTT
CASRLMDRDTEAFF
>TRBJ2-5|TRBV18|-|-
TGTGCCAGCTCACCACTCACTGACCAAGAGACCCAGTACTTC
CASSPLTDQETQYF
>TRBJ2-5|TRBV6-5|once|-
TGTGCCAGCAGCCCCGGACAAGAAGAGACCCAGTACTTC
CASSPGQEETQYF
>TRBJ2-7|TRBV5-4|-|-
TGTGCCAGCGCTCGGGACTTTACCTACGAGCAGTACTTC
CASARDFTYEQYF
>TRBJ2-5|TRBV27|-|-
TGTGCCAGCAGTCCGTCGAGGGGGAACCAAGAGACCCAGTACTTC
CASSPSRGNQETQYF
>TRBJ2-2|TRBV15|-|TRBD2
TGTGCCACCAGCAGAATAAAAAATCTCCGGGAGGACACCGGGGAGCTGTTTTTT
CATSRIKNLREDTGELFF
>TRBJ2-7|TRBV2|-|-
TGTGCCAGCAGTGAGTACGGGCGAACCTACGAGCAGTACTTC
CASSEYGRTYEQYF
>TRBJ2-3|TRBV6-5|-|-
TGTGCCAGCGTCGGCACAGATACGCAGTATTTT
CASVGTDTQYF